This T cell receptor beta chain was captured by sequencing in a study of shared clonotypes between healthy human individuals. General observations from the study: The study found 4.5% to 5% of naive CD4 clonotypes shared across a few donors. As a rule, naive subsets had a larger estimated richness than memory subsets.

Authors' processing steps: Junction-only sequences without quality scores came from ImmunoSEQ, so filtering differed. TCRdb keeps only in-frame clones here, not all; method: immunoSEQ multiplex PCR. The V and J calls and the clone size are those of that table, but D and trimming were determined from the DNA. The table has millions of clones, approximately 93% seen once; the top ten hold 0.39%. As to this clone: Antigen specificity is unknown.

The CDR3 has 13 residues. Trimming removed 5 bases from V and 2 bases from J, with 8 bases in between. The germline gives CDR1 SGHTA, CDR2 FQGNSA. Sample: naive CD4+ T cells from PBMCs. This sample's subset: CD45RA+ positively selected. The chain carries TRBV7-2 and TRBJ2-3; D is undetermined. The sequence derives from a young man in good health. Some clones in this sample may be carry-over from other donors' samples. The CDR3 region is CASSLFPTDTQYF. DNA of the CDR3: TGTGCCAGCAGCCTATTCCCCACAGATACGCAGTATTTT.